A single sample is the source of the 10 T cell receptor beta chains below, sequenced in a study of shared clonotypes between healthy human individuals. Sequenced by immunoSEQ multiplex PCR; TCRdb stores in-frame clones only, minus some. The sample lists roughly 500,000 clones, 90% to 96% occurring once. Input material: naive CD4+ T cells sorted from blood. Stated subset: CD45RA+ positively selected. The receptors originated from a woman aged 25 to 39 in good health.

V and J are TRBV5-1 and TRBJ2-2; TRBD1 agrees at 9 bases. J lost 7 bases, V lost 4 bases, and 11 bases had no gene match. The CDR3 contains 16 residues. Germline CDR1 SGHRS, CDR2 YFSETQ. The CDR3 region is CASSTYRGRDYGELFF. The CDR3, as DNA: TGCGCCAGCAGCACCTACAGGGGGCGCGATTACGGGGAGCTGTTTTTT.

The sample holds a few counts of this clone. The V gene is TRBV19, the J gene TRBJ1-5; TRBD1 is a possible D gene (5 bases). The length of the CDR3 is 14 residues. Trimming shortened V by 7 bases and J by 6 bases, and 16 bases separated the two germline ends. Germline V gene lookup returns CDR1 LNHDA and CDR2 SQIVND (reference sequence). The CDR3 sequence is CASTKGQGSQPQHF. The CDR3, as DNA: TGTGCCAGTACCAAGGGGCAGGGCAGTCAGCCCCAGCATTTT. Based on the CDR3 plus reference TRBV19 and TRBJ1-5, the full variable domain is DGGITQSPKYLFRKEGQNVTLSCEQNLNHDAMYWYRQDPGQGLRLIYYSQIVNDFQKGDIAEGYSVSREKKESFPLTVTSAQKNPTAFYLCASTKGQGSQPQHFGDGTRLSIL.

The genes are TRBV5-1 and TRBJ2-1; D call uncertain. Per the germline V gene, CDR1 is SGHRS and CDR2 is YFSETQ. There are 18 residues in the CDR3. The V gene lost 3 bases and the J gene lost 0 bases, with 19 bases spanning the gap. CDR3 in DNA: TGCGCCAGCAGCTCCCCTGGGTCCTCTCCCTCCTCCTACAATGAGCAGTTCTTC. Its protein is CASSSPGSSPSSYNEQFF.

The V and J genes are TRBV5-6 and TRBJ2-7, with a possible D match to TRBD2 (6 bases). V lost 0 bases and J 2 bases, leaving 12 bases between the germline ends. CDR1 is SGHDT and CDR2 is YYEEEE in the germline V gene. The CDR3 totals 15 residues. The CDR3 sequence is CASSLVPGEPYEQYF. CDR3 in DNA: TGTGCCAGCAGCTTGGTACCGGGAGAGCCCTACGAGCAGTACTTC.

The table lists this clone with a count of one. The rearrangement links TRBV2 to TRBJ2-7; no definite D call. The germline V gene encodes CDR1 SNHLY and CDR2 FYNNEI. CDR3 size: 14 residues. Between the trimmed V and J ends, which lost 9 bases and 3 bases, there was a span of 18 bases. CDR3 in DNA: TGTGCCAGTCGTCGGAACTCCGAGGACTACGAGCAGTACTTC. Translation gives CASRRNSEDYEQYF.

This chain joins TRBV15 and TRBJ2-6; D remains ambiguous. The CDR3 totals 15 residues. Germline V gene data show CDR1 as LNHNV and CDR2 as YYDKDF (reference sequence). Trimming took off 0 bases at V and 0 bases at J, with 3 bases between the two ends. CDR3 in amino acids: CATSRDRSGANVLTF. The CDR3 region has the DNA TGTGCCACCAGCAGAGATCGCTCTGGGGCCAACGTCCTGACTTTC.

The CDR3 loop is CSVRQGIYEQYF. The CDR3 DNA reads as TGCAGCGTTCGACAGGGGATCTACGAGCAGTACTTC. This chain links TRBV29-1 with TRBJ2-7; 8 bases match TRBD1. The CDR3 extends over 12 amino acids. Germline V lookup: CDR1 SQVTM, CDR2 ANQGSEA. Trimming cost V 5 bases and J 3 bases; bases outside gene matches: 3.

The genes are TRBV19 and TRBJ2-2; D not certain. Germline-derived CDR1 and CDR2 are LNHDA and SQIVND (reference sequence). This CDR3 is 12 amino acids long. V was cut by 3 bases and J by 7 bases, with 6 bases left in between. This CDR3 is CASSMVFGELFF. The CDR3 nucleotides are TGTGCCAGTAGTATGGTGTTCGGGGAGCTGTTTTTT.

This chain connects TRBV11-2 to TRBJ2-7; D gene ambiguous. V was cut by 0 bases and J by 5 bases, with 11 bases left in between. CDR1 is SGHAT, CDR2 FQNNGV, per germline. The CDR3 length is 14 residues. For the CDR3, the DNA is TGTGCCAGCAGCTTAGACGGGCCGGGCGACGAGCAGTACTTC. Translating it yields CASSLDGPGDEQYF. Full variable domain (rest looked up from reference TRBV11-2 and TRBJ2-7): EAGVAQSPRYKIIEKRQSVAFWCNPISGHATLYWYQQILGQGPKLLIQFQNNGVVDDSQLPKDRFSAERLKGVDSTLKIQPAKLEDSAVYLCASSLDGPGDEQYFGPGTRLTVT.

The V call is TRBV20-1, the J call TRBJ2-7; D ambiguous. Germline CDR1 DFQATT, CDR2 SNEGSKA (reference sequence). Trimming pared 4 bases from V and 4 bases from J, leaving 8 bases between. The CDR3 totals 11 residues. The CDR3 sequence is CSATRAYEQYF. For the CDR3, the DNA is TGCAGTGCTACCAGAGCTTACGAGCAGTACTTC.